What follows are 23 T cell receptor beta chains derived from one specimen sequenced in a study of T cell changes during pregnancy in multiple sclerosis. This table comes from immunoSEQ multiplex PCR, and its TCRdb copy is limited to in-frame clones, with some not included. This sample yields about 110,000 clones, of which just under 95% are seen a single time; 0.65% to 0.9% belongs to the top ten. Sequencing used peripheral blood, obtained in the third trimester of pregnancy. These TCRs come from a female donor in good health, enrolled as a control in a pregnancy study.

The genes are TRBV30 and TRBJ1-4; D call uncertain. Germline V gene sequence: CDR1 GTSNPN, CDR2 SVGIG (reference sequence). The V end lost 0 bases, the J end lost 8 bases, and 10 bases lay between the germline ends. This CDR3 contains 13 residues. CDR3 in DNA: TGTGCCTGGAGTGTGCAGACCGGGGAAAAACTGTTTTTT. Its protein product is CAWSVQTGEKLFF.

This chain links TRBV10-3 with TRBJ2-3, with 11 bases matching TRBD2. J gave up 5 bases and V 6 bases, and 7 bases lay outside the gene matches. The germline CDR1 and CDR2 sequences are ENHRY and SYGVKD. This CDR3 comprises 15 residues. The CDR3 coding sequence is TGTGCCATCAGAGAGGGACTAGCGGAGGTAGATACGCAGTATTTT. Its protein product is CAIREGLAEVDTQYF.

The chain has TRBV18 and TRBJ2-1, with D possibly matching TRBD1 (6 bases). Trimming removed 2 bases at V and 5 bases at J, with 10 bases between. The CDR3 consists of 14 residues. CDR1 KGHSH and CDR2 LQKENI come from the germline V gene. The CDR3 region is CASSPFYRDNEQFF. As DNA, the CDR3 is TGTGCCAGCTCACCATTTTACAGGGACAATGAGCAGTTCTTC.

Here the CDR3 reads CAWSVSGGGAVEQYF. CDR3 sequence (DNA): TGTGCCTGGAGTGTAAGTGGCGGGGGGGCGGTCGAGCAGTACTTC. The rearrangement uses TRBV30 and TRBJ2-7, with 9 bases identical to TRBD2. There are 15 residues in the CDR3. V dropped 0 bases and J dropped 6; count of bases not matched to a gene: 9. CDR1 GTSNPN and CDR2 SVGIG come from the germline V gene (reference sequence).

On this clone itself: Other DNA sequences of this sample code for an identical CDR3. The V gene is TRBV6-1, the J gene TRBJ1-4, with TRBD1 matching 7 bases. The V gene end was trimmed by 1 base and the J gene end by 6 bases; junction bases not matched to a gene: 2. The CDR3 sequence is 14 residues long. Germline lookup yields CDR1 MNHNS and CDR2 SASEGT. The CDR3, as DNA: TGTGCCAGCAGTGAAGGTACAGGGGATGAAAAACTGTTTTTT. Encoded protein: CASSEGTGDEKLFF.

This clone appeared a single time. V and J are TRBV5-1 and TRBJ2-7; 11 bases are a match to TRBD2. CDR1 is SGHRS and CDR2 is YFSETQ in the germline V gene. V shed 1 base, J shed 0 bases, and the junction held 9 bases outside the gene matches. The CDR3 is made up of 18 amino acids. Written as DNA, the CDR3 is TGCGCCAGCAGCTTGACCCAGGCTAGCGGGGGGAGCTCCTACGAGCAGTACTTC. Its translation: CASSLTQASGGSSYEQYF.

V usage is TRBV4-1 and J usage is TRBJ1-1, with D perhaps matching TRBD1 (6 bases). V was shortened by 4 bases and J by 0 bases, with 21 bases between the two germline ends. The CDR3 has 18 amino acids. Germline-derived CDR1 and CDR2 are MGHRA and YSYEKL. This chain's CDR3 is CASSRDRFDRSLNTEAFF. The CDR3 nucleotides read TGCGCCAGCAGCCGAGACCGATTCGACAGGAGCCTGAACACTGAAGCTTTCTTT.

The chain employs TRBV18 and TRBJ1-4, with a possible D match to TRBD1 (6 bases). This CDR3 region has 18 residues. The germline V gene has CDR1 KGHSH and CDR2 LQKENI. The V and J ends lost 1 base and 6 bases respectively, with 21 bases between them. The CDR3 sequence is CASSPRLGGQTDYEKLFF. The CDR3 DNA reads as TGTGCCAGCTCACCACGGTTAGGAGGACAGACCGATTATGAAAAACTGTTTTTT.

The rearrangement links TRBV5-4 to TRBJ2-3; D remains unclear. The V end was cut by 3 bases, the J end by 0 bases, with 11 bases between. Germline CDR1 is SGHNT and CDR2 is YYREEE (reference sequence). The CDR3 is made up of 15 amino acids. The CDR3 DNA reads TGTGCCAGCAGCTCTTTAGCTCGAAGCACAGATACGCAGTATTTT. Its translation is CASSSLARSTDTQYF.

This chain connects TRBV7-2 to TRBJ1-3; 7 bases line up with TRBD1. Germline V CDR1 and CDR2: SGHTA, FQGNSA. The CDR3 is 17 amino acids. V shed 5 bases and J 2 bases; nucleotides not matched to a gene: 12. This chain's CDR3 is CASSRKGQPRPGNTIYF. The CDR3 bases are TGTGCCAGCAGCCGAAAGGGACAGCCGAGACCTGGAAACACCATATATTTT.

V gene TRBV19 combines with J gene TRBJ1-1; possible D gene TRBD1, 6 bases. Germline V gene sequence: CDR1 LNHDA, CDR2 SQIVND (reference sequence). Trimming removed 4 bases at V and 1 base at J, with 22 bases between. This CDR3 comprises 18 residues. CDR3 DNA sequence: TGTGCCAGTAGTACCGAATTGGGGACACCTTCCCCGAACACTGAAGCTTTCTTT. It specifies CASSTELGTPSPNTEAFF.

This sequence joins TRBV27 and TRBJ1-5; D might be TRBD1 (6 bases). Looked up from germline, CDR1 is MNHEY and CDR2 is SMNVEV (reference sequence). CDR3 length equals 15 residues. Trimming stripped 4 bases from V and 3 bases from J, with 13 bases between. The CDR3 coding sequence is TGTGCCAGCAGTTGGTCTCGACAGGACAATCAGCCCCAGCATTTT. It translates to CASSWSRQDNQPQHF.

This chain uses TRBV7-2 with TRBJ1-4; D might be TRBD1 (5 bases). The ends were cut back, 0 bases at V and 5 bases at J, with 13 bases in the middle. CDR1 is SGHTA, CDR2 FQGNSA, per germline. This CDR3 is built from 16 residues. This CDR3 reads CASSLARGSGNEKLFF. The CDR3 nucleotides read TGTGCCAGCAGCTTAGCAAGGGGTAGTGGGAATGAAAAACTGTTTTTT.

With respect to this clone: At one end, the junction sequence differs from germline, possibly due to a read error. The CDR3 DNA reads as TGTGCCAGCAGCTTGCAGGCCATGAACGCTGAAGCTTTCTTT. Translation: CASSLQAMNAEAFF. This rearrangement joins TRBV5-6 to TRBJ1-1, with unresolved D. CDR3 length: 14 residues. Germline V gene lookup returns CDR1 SGHDT and CDR2 YYEEEE.

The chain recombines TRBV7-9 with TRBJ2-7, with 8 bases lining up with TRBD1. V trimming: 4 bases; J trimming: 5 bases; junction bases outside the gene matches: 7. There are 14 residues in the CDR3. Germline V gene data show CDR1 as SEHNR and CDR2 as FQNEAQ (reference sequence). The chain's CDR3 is CASSSGQGGNEQYF. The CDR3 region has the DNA TGTGCCAGCAGCTCCGGACAGGGAGGCAACGAGCAGTACTTC.

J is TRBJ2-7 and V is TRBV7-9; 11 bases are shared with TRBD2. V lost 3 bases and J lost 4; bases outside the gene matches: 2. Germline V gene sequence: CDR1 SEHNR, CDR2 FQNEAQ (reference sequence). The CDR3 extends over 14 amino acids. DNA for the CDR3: TGTGCCAGCAGCTTTAGCGGGGGGGATTACGAGCAGTACTTC. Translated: CASSFSGGDYEQYF.

CDR3 in DNA: TGCGCCAGCAGCTTGGATTACAGGGCTAGCTCTGGAAACACCATATATTTT. Translated, it gives CASSLDYRASSGNTIYF. The chain recombines TRBV5-1 with TRBJ1-3, with D possibly matching TRBD1 (6 bases). The V gene's germline CDR1 is SGHRS and CDR2 YFSETQ. With 0 bases removed from V and 0 bases from J, the gap between germline ends came to 13 bases. The CDR3 totals 17 residues.

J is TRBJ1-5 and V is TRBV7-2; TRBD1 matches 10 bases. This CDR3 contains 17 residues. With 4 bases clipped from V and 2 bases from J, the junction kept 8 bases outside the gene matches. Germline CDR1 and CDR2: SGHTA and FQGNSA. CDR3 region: CASSSAGTGVGNQPQHF. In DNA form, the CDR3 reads TGTGCCAGCAGCTCGGCCGGGACAGGGGTGGGCAATCAGCCCCAGCATTTT.

CDR3 sequence (DNA): TGTGCCAGCCAACCAGGGGCGGGGGCCTACGAGCAGTACTTC. The encoded protein is CASQPGAGAYEQYF. This chain connects TRBV9 to TRBJ2-7, with D tentatively TRBD2 (7 bases). Germline V lookup: CDR1 SGDLS, CDR2 YYNGEE. This CDR3 is built from 14 residues. Trimming left V 7 bases short and J 2 bases short, with 16 bases between.

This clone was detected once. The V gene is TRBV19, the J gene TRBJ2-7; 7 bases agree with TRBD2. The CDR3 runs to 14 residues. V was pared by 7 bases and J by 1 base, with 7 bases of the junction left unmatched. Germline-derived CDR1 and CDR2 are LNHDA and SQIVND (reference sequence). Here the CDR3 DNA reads TGTGCCAGTACCTCGACGGGGGGTTCCTACGAGCAGTACTTC. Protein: CASTSTGGSYEQYF.

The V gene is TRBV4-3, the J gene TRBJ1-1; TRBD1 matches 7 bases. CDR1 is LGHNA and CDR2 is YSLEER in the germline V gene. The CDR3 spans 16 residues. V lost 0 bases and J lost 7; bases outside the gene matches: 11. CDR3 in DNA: TGCGCCAGCAGCCAAGATTGGACAGGTTACTATAATGAAGCTTTCTTT. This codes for CASSQDWTGYYNEAFF.

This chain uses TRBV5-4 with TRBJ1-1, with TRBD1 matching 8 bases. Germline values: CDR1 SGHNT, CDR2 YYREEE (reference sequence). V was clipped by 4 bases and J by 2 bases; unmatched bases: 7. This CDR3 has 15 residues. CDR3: CASSRPQGANTEAFF. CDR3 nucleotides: TGTGCCAGCAGCAGACCTCAGGGGGCCAACACTGAAGCTTTCTTT.

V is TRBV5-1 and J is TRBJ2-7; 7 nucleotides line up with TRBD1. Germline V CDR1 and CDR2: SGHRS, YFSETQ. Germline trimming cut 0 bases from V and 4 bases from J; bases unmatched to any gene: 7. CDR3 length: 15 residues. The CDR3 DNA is TGCGCCAGCAGCTTGGAGGGACAGACTGGGTACGAGCAGTACTTC. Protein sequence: CASSLEGQTGYEQYF.